This TCR beta chain was retrieved from a study of blood T cell repertoires in COVID-19. Libraries were prepared by immunoSEQ multiplex PCR; TCRdb keeps only in-frame clonotypes and omits some of them. The sample yields about 210,000 clones, around 84% seen once. In its sample, this clone was seen a few times. Germline CDR1 ENHRY, CDR2 SYGVKD. Deletions cut 3 bases from V and 5 bases from J, with 16 bases between. The CDR3 length is 16 residues. Input material: peripheral blood. This TCR derives from an elderly woman with COVID-19, enrolled during active disease. This sequence joins TRBV10-3 and TRBJ1-4; D is uncertain. The CDR3 nucleotides are TGTGCCATCAGTGAAGAGGGTTTGAGGATAAATGAAAAACTGTTTTTT. This translates into CAISEEGLRINEKLFF.